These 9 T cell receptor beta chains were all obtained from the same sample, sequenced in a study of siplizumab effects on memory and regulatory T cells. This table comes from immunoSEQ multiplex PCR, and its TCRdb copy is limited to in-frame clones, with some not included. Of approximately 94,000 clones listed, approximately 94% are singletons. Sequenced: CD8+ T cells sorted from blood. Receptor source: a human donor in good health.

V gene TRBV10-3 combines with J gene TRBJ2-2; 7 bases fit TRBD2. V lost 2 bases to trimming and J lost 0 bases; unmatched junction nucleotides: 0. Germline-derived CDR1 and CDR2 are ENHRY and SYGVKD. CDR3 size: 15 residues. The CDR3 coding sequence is TGTGCCATCAGTGAGAGCGGGACGAACACCGGGGAGCTGTTTTTT. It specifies CAISESGTNTGELFF.

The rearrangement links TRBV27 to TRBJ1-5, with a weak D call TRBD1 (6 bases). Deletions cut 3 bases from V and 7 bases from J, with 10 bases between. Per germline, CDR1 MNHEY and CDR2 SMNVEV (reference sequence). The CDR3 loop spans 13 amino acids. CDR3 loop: CASSLRGWQPQHF. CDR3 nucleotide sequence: TGTGCCAGCAGTTTGAGGGGGTGGCAGCCCCAGCATTTT.

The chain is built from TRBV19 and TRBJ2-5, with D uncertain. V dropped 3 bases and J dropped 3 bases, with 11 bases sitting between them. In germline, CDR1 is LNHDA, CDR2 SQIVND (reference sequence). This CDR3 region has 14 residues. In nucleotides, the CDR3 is TGTGCCAGTAGTATGATAGGGCAGAAAGAGACCCAGTACTTC. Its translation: CASSMIGQKETQYF.

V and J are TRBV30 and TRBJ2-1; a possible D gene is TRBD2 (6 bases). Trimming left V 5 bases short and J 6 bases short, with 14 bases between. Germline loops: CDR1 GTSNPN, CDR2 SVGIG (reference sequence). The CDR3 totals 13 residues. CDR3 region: CAWGPGLFNEQFF. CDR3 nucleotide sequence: TGTGCCTGGGGACCGGGACTTTTCAATGAGCAGTTCTTC.

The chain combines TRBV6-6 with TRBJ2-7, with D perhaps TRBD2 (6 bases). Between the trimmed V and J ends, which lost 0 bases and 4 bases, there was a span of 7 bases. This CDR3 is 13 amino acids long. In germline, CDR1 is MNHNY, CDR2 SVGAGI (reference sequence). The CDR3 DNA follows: TGTGCCAGCAGTTACTCGGCGGGATACGAGCAGTACTTC. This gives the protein CASSYSAGYEQYF.

The CDR3 spells CASSIRDTIYF. The CDR3 region has the DNA TGTGCCAGCAGCATTAGGGACACCATATATTTT. This sequence joins TRBV14 and TRBJ1-3; D remains ambiguous. CDR3 length: 11 amino acids. The germline gives CDR1 SGHDN, CDR2 FVKESK. The V end was cut by 5 bases, the J end by 8 bases, with 7 bases between.

CDR3 loop: CAITGTGANVLTF. The DNA of the CDR3 is TGTGCCATCACCGGAACAGGGGCCAACGTCCTGACTTTC. The chain is built from TRBV10-3 and TRBJ2-6; no clear D. CDR1 and CDR2 (germline): ENHRY, SYGVKD. Between the trimmed V and J ends, which lost 7 bases and 4 bases, there was a span of 8 bases. This CDR3 comprises 13 residues.

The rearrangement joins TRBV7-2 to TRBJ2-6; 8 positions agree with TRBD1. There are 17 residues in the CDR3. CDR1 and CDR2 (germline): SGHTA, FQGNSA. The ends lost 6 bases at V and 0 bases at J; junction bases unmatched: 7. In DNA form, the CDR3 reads TGTGCCAGCAGATCGGGACAGGCCGACTCTGGGGCCAACGTCCTGACTTTC. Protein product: CASRSGQADSGANVLTF.

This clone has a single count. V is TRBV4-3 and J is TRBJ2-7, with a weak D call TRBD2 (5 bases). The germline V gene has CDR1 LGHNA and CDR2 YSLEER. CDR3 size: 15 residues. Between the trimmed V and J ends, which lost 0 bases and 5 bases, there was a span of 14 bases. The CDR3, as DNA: TGCGCCAGCAGCCAAGATCGCGGAATGGGAGACGAGCAGTACTTC. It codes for CASSQDRGMGDEQYF.